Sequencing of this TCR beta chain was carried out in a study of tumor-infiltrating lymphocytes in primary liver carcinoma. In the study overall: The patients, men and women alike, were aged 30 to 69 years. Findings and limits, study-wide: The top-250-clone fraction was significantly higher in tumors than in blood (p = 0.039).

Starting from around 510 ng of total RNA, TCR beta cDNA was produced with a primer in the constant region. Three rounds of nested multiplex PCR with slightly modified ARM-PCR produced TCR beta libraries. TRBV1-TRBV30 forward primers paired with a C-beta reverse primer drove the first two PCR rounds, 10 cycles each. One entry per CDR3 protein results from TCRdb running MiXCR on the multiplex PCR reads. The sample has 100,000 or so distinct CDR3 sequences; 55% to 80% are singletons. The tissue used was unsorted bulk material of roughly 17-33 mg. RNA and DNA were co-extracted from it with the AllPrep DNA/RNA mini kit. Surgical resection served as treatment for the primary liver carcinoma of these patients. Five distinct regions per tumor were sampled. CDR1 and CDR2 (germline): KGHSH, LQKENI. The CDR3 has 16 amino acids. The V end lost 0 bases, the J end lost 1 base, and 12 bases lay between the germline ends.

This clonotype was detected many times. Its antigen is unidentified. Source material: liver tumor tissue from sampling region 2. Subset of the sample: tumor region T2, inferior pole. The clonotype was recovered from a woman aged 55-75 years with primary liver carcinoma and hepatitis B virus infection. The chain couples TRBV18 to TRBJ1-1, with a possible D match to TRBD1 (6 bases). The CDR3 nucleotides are TGTGCCAGCTCACCACCTCGTAGGACAGCGAACACTGAAGCTTTCTTT. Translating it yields CASSPPRRTANTEAFF. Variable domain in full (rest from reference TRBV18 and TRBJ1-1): NAGVMQNPRHLVRRRGQEARLRCSPMKGHSHVYWYRQLPEEGLKFMVYLQKENIIDESGMPKERFSAEFPKEGPSILRIQQVVRGDSAAYFCASSPPRRTANTEAFFGQGTRLTVV.